A selection of T cell receptor beta chains follows, all from one sample in a study of blood T cell repertoires in COVID-19. This table comes from immunoSEQ multiplex PCR, and its TCRdb copy is limited to in-frame clones, with some not included. The table shows tens of thousands of clones, with approximately 82% occurring only once. Sequencing input: peripheral blood. The receptors derive from a human donor in a cohort sampled during active COVID-19. CDR3s include the opening cysteine and the closing phenylalanine or tryptophan. A D gene is named only where the DNA matches it firmly. Size values are once, few and many counts, or a class for expanded clones, and some rows have none.

J | D | size | V | CDR3 | DNA
TRBJ2-7 | TRBD1 | . | TRBV9 | CASSVEDRGEQYF | TGTGCCAGCAGCGTAGAGGACAGGGGGGAGCAGTACTTC
TRBJ1-1 | . | . | TRBV7-2 | CASSFEGVRTEAFF | TGTGCCAGCAGCTTTGAAGGGGTACGGACTGAAGCTTTCTTT
TRBJ1-5 | . | . | TRBV19 | CASSMGGGQPQHF | TGTGCCAGTAGTATGGGGGGGGGACAGCCCCAGCATTTT
TRBJ2-6 | . | . | TRBV29-1 | CSVGVGGSGANVLTF | TGCAGCGTTGGGGTGGGAGGCTCTGGGGCCAACGTCCTGACTTTC
TRBJ1-6 | TRBD1 | . | TRBV19 | CASRQGNNSPLHF | TGTGCCAGCAGACAGGGCAATAATTCACCCCTCCACTTT
TRBJ2-7 | TRBD1 | once | TRBV7-8 | CASSSKRTGVYEQYF | TGTGCCAGCAGCTCTAAACGGACAGGGGTCTACGAGCAGTACTTC
TRBJ2-2 | . | . | TRBV7-2 | CASSLAGVGKPGELFF | TGTGCCAGCAGCTTAGCCGGGGTGGGGAAGCCCGGGGAGCTGTTTTTT
TRBJ1-5 | . | . | TRBV1 | CTSSQDCGRWQGIKQPQHF | TGCACCAGCAGCCAGGATTGTGGGCGGTGGCAGGGGATAAAGCAGCCCCAGCATTTT
TRBJ1-4 | . | few | TRBV12-3/TRBV12-4 | CASSLDHEEKLFF | TGTGCCAGCAGTTTAGATCATGAGGAAAAACTGTTTTTT
TRBJ2-7 | . | . | TRBV28 | CASGGLGPYEQYF | TGTGCCAGCGGAGGTCTTGGCCCCTACGAGCAGTACTTC
TRBJ1-2 | TRBD1 | . | TRBV27 | CASSLFGTGGLNNYGYTF | TGTGCCAGCAGTTTATTTGGGACAGGGGGCCTTAATAACTATGGCTACACCTTC
TRBJ2-7 | . | . | TRBV28 | CASAGTTAYEQYF | TGTGCCAGCGCTGGGACAACTGCCTACGAGCAGTACTTC
TRBJ2-2 | . | . | TRBV7-8 | CASSLAATGELFF | TGTGCCAGCAGCTTAGCGGCCACCGGGGAGCTGTTTTTT
TRBJ1-5 | TRBD1 | . | TRBV7-2 | CASSSMTGTHQPQHF | TGTGCCAGCAGCTCCATGACAGGGACCCATCAGCCCCAGCATTTT
TRBJ1-2 | TRBD1 | . | TRBV25-1 | CASSEYRGGGNYGYTF | TGTGCCAGCAGTGAATATAGAGGAGGGGGCAACTATGGCTACACCTTC
TRBJ1-1 | . | once | TRBV27 | CASTHARAEAFF | TGTGCCAGCACCCATGCCAGGGCTGAAGCTTTCTTT
TRBJ1-5 | . | once | TRBV27 | CASSLLRGVDQPQHF | TGTGCCAGCAGTTTATTGCGGGGGGTGGATCAGCCCCAGCATTTT
TRBJ1-1 | . | . | TRBV6-1 | CASSDAGGEDTEAFF | TGTGCCAGCAGTGATGCGGGGGGTGAGGACACTGAAGCTTTCTTT